This TCR beta chain was identified during a study of cytomegalovirus exposure and HLA in healthy donors (dated by TCRdb to between 2016 and 2019). Context from the whole study: An earlier analysis of several hundred of the donors reported roughly 270 Gb of sequence data and approximately 110 million unique TCR beta sequences from 150 million to 200 million T cells. An early release that covered some 630 HLA-typed donors contained around 300 gigabases of sequencing data and 75 million to 100 million unique TCR sequences. Of the 300 to 500 genotyped donors, 75% to 85% were placed in the genetic ancestry cluster associated with self-reported Caucasian donors. The study aimed to test whether signatures of past pathogen exposure could be identified by cataloging public T cell receptors. Using immunosequencing, the study profiled T cell repertoires from 666 subjects and related those repertoires to cytomegalovirus serostatus. In addition to the first cohort of around 670 subjects, a separate validation cohort of approximately 130 different subjects was used. The study combined high-throughput TCR immunosequencing, statistical association of individual TCRs with disease status, and machine learning to predict cytomegalovirus infection status. A later analysis re-examined previously published TCR beta repertoires from over 500 donors and added high-resolution HLA genotyping to investigate patterns of TCR occurrence. The later analysis used no new phenotypic data to find candidate immune exposures, relying instead on TCR beta sequences and their occurrence across donors. An earlier analysis of some 500 of the donors used high-throughput TCR beta sequencing to judge whether each TCR beta V gene segment behaved as functional or pseudogenic. Donor age, sex, ethnicity and CMV serostatus were collected together with the repertoire data. In a later genetic analysis, genome-wide SNP genotypes for about 55% of the roughly 700 donors were used, and that subset was treated as a discovery cohort. Every repertoire in the discovery cohort had been generated on one and the same sequencing platform. Both class I and class II loci were covered by HLA typing, at four-digit resolution. The number of typed donors differed by locus: about 629-630 for A, B, C, DRB1 and DQB1; 500 to 550 for DQA1; 600 to 610 for DPA1; and 450 to 480 for DPB1. Roughly 5 DR-DQ haplotypes were treated as single units for association and clustering because of strong linkage in the cohort. Among approximately 370 genotyped donors of the cohort, an average of approximately 240,000 unique TCR beta nucleotide sequences was sequenced per donor, of which about 19% were non-productive.

The cohort was made up of hundreds of healthy bone marrow donors. At the time of sampling, all cohort members were nominally healthy, though unrecorded immune exposures were likely present. The donor tested CMV seropositive, placing the donor among the 289 seropositive members of the cohort. Every donor gave a peripheral blood sample, and the peripheral blood mononuclear cells from that sample were used for TCR beta sequencing. Genomic DNA extraction from the blood cell samples was performed with the Qiagen DNeasy Blood Extraction Kit. Remarks on this clone: What this receptor recognizes is not known. No quality values exist for individual bases; no much larger clone is one base distant.

The research as a whole found: In both the original and validation cohorts, the classifier was reported to diagnose cytomegalovirus status with high specificity and sensitivity. Some IMGT-functional V segments, including TRBV6-2 and TRBV6-3, could not be told apart with the 87-base-pair reads, so those segments were excluded. Compared with equally common non-associated chains, HLA-associated TCR beta chains in a later analysis were more clonally expanded and had lower generation probabilities. According to a later genetic analysis, donors in an Asian-associated ancestry cluster had fewer N-insertions in productive TCRs than the roughly 660-donor mean. In a later analysis, TCR association rates were found to vary across HLA loci, with the most associated TCRs seen for DRB1 alleles and the fewest for HLA-C alleles. Specific HLA alleles were associated with around 18,000 TCR beta sequences at a false discovery rate of 0.05 in a later analysis. A further reported finding was that TCR beta sequences accurately predicted the HLA-A and HLA-B alleles for most subjects in the first cohort. Linkage disequilibrium might explain the correlated functional status among segregating V segments, but an unknown experimental factor could not be ruled out. According to a later analysis, most CMV-associated TCR beta chains appeared to be HLA-restricted, and the HLA associations seemed to be driven largely by CMV exposure. The earlier analysis of 587 of the donors excluded roughly 16 rarely observed V segments, including chromosome 9 orphons, because counts were too low. A group of highly shared sequence variants was considered likely to be a technical artifact of the sequencing pipeline. The only immune exposure information available for the cohort was CMV serostatus. A total of 150 or so TCR beta chains were listed by the study as associated with cytomegalovirus. Because HLA typing was unavailable for some donors at each locus, only the typed subset was used in association tests. In a later genetic analysis, a missense DCLRE1C variant was associated with V-gene and J-gene trimming of TCR beta chains, and the association was replicated in an independent cohort. In this cohort, only TCR beta chains were sequenced, and detectable features were limited by the absence of alpha or paired-chain data. The authors suggested that the approach could potentially be extended to other disease states and immunological phenotypes. Most TCR sequences were seen in very few donors, while some public TCRs were found in many individuals. A later analysis reported that several top co-occurrence clusters appeared linked to parvovirus B19, influenza, CMV and Epstein-Barr virus. A few of the identified cytomegalovirus-associated TCR beta chains were confirmed in vitro to be specific for cytomegalovirus antigens. Roughly uniform sequencing depth across donors was assumed in presence/absence analyses, although this assumption may not hold. In an earlier analysis of approximately 600 of the donors, most TCR beta V segments were observed in productive rearrangements about 90% or about 30% of the time, broadly matching IMGT annotations. When HLA alleles, especially DR and DQ, strongly co-occurred, TCR associations were difficult to assign to individual alleles.

Receptor amplification or capture employed the immunoSEQ multiplex PCR assay. The multiplex PCR relied on a mix of 60 forward primers for TCR Vbeta segments and 13 reverse primers for TCR Jbeta segments. Amplification of the CDR3 region of rearranged TCR beta genes was performed with a multiplex PCR assay on genomic DNA. On the Illumina HiSeq System, the amplified TCR beta libraries were sequenced as 87-base-pair reads. Per the source publication's procedure: A later analysis counted approximately 76 million unique TCR beta chains across the 640 or so repertoires, and 9.5 million to 11 million of these chains were shared by at least two donors. Raw reads were error-corrected and collapsed into unique sequences with a nearest-neighbor algorithm that merged closely related sequences to remove PCR and sequencing errors. To assign V, D and J gene segments, CDR3 sequences were aligned to IMGT reference sequences. For a sequence to be retained, at least a six-nucleotide match to both a V gene segment and a J gene segment was required. A rearrangement counted as productive if the CDR3 had no stop codons and remained in frame with V and J, and every other rearrangement counted as non-productive. CDR3 was defined by IMGT convention, running from the second conserved V-encoded cysteine to the conserved J-encoded phenylalanine. Sequences without an unambiguous match to a single V gene segment were excluded from the earlier analysis of over 500 of the donors. An earlier analysis of 500 to 700 of the donors classified V segments as functional when productive rearrangements were above 56.7% and as segregating when the standard deviation between donors was above 5%. A statistical classification framework was built for diagnosing cytomegalovirus status from the catalog of TCR beta chain sequences. V and J gene assignment, in a later analysis, came from comparing TCR nucleotide sequences with IMGT/GENE-DB human TR gene sequences. Using the TCRdist pipeline, a later analysis assigned CDR3 sequences along with most-parsimonious VDJ recombination scenarios. In a later analysis, each TCR beta chain was defined by its CDR3 amino acid sequence together with its V-gene family, and reads without a unique V-gene family were excluded. As a way to deal with suspected cross-contamination and a sequencing artifact, a later analysis dropped 450 to 600 nucleotide sequences that were highly shared and had low generation probability. For each public chain, a later analysis derived a clonal expansion index from normalized ranks of inferred template counts within each repertoire. In a later analysis, generation probabilities were computed with a VDJ recombination model fitted to out-of-frame rearrangements, and the resulting probabilities were checked against IGoR. A later analysis scored TCR-TCR, TCR-HLA and TCR-CMV co-occurrence with hypergeometric tests, applying a repertoire-size bias correction to TCR pairs. To estimate false discovery rates, a later analysis permuted the HLA or CMV assignments 20 times. In a later analysis, co-occurring TCRs were grouped using DBSCAN, and TCRdist sequence similarity was added for clustering within HLA-allele-positive subsets. Repertoires with fewer than 30,000 or more than 120,000 public chains were left out of co-occurrence clustering, as were about five repertoires with anomalous nucleotide sharing. TCRdb re-hosts the immuneACCESS table, in-frame sequences only. Its copies lack some clones; in the studies checked, an unresolved V gene accounts for under half of them, and the cause for the rest is not known. That table supplies the V and J calls and clone size; D and trimming were determined from the DNA. The sample contains over 40,000 clones, less than 75% of them found a single time. The biggest ten clones account for about 12% of the sample.

Per the germline V gene (reference sequence), MNHEY is the CDR1 and SMNVEV is the CDR2. V is shortened by 6 bases, J by 0 bases, and the region joining them spans 10 bases. The CDR3 runs 14 amino acids, cysteine and phenylalanine included. Of all the DNA, just the CDR3 is kept, 42 bases in frame from base 1. The V and J genes are TRBV27 and TRBJ2-3, and possibly TRBD1, on 6 matching bases. Sequenced material: PBMCs. The TCR sequence derives from a man in his 60s in good health and CMV-seropositive. The sequenced DNA: TGTGCCAGCAGCTACACAGGGAGCACAGATACGCAGTATTTT. This is translated as CASSYTGSTDTQYF.